The clone carrying this T cell receptor beta chain was detected a few times. What it binds is unknown. The junction departs from the called germline gene at one end, perhaps through a read error. The data originate from a study of blood T cells in healthy people across ages. On the study more broadly: For every two T cells, template switching captured about one barcoded beta molecule.

A second PCR, run for about 7 to 11 cycles, used a sample-barcoded 5' primer plus a J-beta primer mix. One entry per CDR3 protein results from TCRdb running MiXCR on the 5' RACE reads. The profile shows over 1,500,000 distinct CDR3 sequences, approximately 50% of them singletons. Germline V gives CDR1 LGHNA, CDR2 YSLEER. CDR3 length equals 17 residues. Study observations and caveats: Versus aged donors, long-lived donors had higher diversity and more naive CD4+ cells. In the absence of known donor CMV status, changes in expanded clonotypes were possibly confounded.

The rearrangement uses TRBV4-3 and TRBJ2-1; tentative D call: TRBD2 (7 bases). The sequenced sample was blood. This receptor was obtained from a woman in her thirties or forties in good health. The CDR3 DNA follows: TGCGCCAGCAGCGAAGACGGTTCACGGGGGGCTTACGATGAGCAGTTCTTC. It is translated as CASSEDGSRGAYDEQFF.